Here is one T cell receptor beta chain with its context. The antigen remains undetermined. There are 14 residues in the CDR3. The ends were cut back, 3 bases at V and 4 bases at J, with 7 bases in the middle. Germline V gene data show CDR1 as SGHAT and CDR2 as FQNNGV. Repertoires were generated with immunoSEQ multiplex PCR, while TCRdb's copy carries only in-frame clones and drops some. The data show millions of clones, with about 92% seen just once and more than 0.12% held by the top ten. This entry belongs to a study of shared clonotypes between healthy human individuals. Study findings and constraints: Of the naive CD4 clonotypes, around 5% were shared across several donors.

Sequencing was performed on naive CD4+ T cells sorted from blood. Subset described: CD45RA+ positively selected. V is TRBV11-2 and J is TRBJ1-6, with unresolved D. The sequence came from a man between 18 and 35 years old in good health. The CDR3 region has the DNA TGTGCCAGCAGCTTGATGGGATATAATTCACCCCTCCACTTT. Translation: CASSLMGYNSPLHF.